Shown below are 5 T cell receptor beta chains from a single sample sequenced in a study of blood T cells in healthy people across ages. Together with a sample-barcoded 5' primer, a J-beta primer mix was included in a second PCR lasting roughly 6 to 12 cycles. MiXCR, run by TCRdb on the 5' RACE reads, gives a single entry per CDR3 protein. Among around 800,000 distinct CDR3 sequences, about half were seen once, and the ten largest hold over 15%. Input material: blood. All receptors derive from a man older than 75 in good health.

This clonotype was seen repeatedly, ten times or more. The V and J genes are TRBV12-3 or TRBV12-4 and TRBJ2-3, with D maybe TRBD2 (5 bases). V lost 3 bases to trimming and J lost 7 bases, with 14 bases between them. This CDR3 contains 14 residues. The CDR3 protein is CASSLAGRQNTQYF. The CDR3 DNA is TGTGCCAGCAGTTTGGCGGGCCGTCAGAATACGCAGTATTTT.

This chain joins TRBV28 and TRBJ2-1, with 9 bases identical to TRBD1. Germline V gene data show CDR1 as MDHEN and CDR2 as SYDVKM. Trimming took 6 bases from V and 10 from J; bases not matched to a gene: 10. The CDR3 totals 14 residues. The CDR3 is CASREPGQGLEQFF. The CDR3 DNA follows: TGTGCCAGCAGGGAACCGGGACAGGGCTTAGAGCAGTTCTTC.

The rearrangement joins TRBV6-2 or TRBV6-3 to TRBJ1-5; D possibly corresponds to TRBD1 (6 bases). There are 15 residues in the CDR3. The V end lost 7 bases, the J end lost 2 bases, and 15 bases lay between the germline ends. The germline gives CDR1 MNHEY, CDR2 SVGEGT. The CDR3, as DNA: TGTGCCAGCACCAAGGCGGCAGGGGGCAATCAGCCCCAGCATTTT. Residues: CASTKAAGGNQPQHF.

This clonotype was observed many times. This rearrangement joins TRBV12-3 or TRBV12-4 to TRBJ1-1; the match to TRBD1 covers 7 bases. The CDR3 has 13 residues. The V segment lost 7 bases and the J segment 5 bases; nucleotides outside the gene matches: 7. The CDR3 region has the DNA TGTGCCAGCAAGAAGACAGGGACGACTGAAGCTTTCTTT. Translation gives CASKKTGTTEAFF.

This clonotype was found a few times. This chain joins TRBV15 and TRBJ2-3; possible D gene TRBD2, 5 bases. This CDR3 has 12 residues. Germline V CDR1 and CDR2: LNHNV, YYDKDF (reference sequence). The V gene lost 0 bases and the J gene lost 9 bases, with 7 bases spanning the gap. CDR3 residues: CATSRDPGTQYF. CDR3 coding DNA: TGTGCCACCAGCAGAGACCCGGGGACGCAGTATTTT.